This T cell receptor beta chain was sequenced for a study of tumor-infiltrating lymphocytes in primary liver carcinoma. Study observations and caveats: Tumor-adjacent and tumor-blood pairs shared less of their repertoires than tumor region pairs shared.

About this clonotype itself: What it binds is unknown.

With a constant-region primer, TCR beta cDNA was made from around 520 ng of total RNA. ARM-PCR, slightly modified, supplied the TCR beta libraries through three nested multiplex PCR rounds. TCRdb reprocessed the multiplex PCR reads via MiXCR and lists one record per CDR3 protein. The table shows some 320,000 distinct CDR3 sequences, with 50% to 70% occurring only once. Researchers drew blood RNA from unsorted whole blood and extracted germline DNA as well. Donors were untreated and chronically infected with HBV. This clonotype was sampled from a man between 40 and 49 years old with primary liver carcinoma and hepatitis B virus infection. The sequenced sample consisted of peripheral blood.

The CDR3 nucleotides are TGTGCCAGCAGCTCCCCCCTCCCTAACTATGGCTACACCTTC. Translated: CASSSPLPNYGYTF. The chain couples TRBV5-4 to TRBJ1-2; no clear D gene. Germline values: CDR1 SGHNT, CDR2 YYREEE (reference sequence). The CDR3 is 14 residues long. The V gene lost 3 bases and the J gene lost 0 bases, with 9 bases spanning the gap.